The present T cell receptor beta chain was sequenced within a study of cytomegalovirus exposure and HLA in healthy donors. Study results and limitations: Relative to equally common others, HLA-associated TCR beta chains showed greater clonal expansion in a later analysis.

At sampling all donors were nominally healthy, likely with unrecorded immune exposures. This clone has only one observation. Its antigen remains unknown. Vbeta (60) and Jbeta (13) primers were used in the PCR. Only in-frame clones appear in the TCRdb table, and some are missing; sequencing was by immunoSEQ multiplex PCR. The sample shows 150,000 or so clones, 81% of them seen only once. V was clipped by 4 bases and J by 3 bases, with 17 bases between them. The CDR3 is made up of 16 amino acids. Germline-derived CDR1 and CDR2 are LNHDA and SQIVND (reference sequence). Sequenced sample: PBMCs. The V gene is TRBV19, the J gene TRBJ2-3, with D possibly TRBD1 on 5 matching bases. The sequence came from a young woman in good health and CMV-seropositive. The CDR3 sequence: CASSTSVWTQTDTQYF. The CDR3 coding sequence is TGTGCCAGTAGTACCTCCGTTTGGACACAGACAGATACGCAGTATTTT.